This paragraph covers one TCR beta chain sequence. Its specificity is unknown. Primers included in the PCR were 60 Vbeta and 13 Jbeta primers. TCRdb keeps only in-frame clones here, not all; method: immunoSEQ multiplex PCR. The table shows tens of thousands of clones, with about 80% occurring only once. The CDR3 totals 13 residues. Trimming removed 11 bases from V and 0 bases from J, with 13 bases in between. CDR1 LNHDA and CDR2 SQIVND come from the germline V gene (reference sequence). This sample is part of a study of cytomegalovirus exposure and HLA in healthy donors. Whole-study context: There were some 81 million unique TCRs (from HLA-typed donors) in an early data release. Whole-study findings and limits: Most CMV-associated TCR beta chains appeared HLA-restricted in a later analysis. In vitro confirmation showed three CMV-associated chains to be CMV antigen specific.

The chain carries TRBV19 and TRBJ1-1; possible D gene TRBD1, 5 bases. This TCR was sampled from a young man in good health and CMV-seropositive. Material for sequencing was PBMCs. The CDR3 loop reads CAGSQALNTEAFF. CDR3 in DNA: TGTGCCGGATCACAGGCGTTGAACACTGAAGCTTTCTTT.